This is a list of T cell receptor beta chains from one sample in a study of spatial heterogeneity in lung cancer. In TCRdb, the 5' RACE reads were re-called with MiXCR into one record per CDR3 protein. The sample gives roughly 120,000 distinct CDR3 sequences, roughly a tenth of which show up once; 20% to 30% is in the top ten. Sequenced material: PBMCs, taken at follow-up. These receptors originate from a female donor with early-stage non-small cell lung cancer. Each CDR3 is given with its conserved first and last residue. Each record gives: J gene, D gene, clone size, V gene, CDR3 DNA, CDR3 protein. D genes are given only for firm matches. Clone size is not always given. Where it is, it says once, few, many or a class for expanded clones.

>TRBJ2-1|TRBD2|-|TRBV29-1
TGCAGCGTTGACGGCCTAGCGGGAGAGCTCTCCTACAATGAGCAGTTCTTC
CSVDGLAGELSYNEQFF
>TRBJ2-6|-|many|TRBV11-2
TGTGCCAGCAGCCATCCCGGGACATCAAACTCTGGGGCCAACGTCCTGACTTTC
CASSHPGTSNSGANVLTF
>TRBJ2-7|-|-|TRBV20-1
TGCAGTGCTAGAGGACAATTCTACGAGCAGTACTTC
CSARGQFYEQYF
>TRBJ2-5|TRBD2|-|TRBV3-1
TGTGCCAGCAGCCTCCTCCCCTTTCTAGCGGGAGCCTTGGAGACCCAGTACTTC
CASSLLPFLAGALETQYF
>TRBJ2-3|TRBD2|few|TRBV29-1
TGCAGCGCGGGACTAGGCACAGATACGCAGTATTTT
CSAGLGTDTQYF
>TRBJ2-7|-|few|TRBV3-1
TGTGCCAGCAGCCAATCGGGGAACGAGCAGTACTTC
CASSQSGNEQYF
>TRBJ1-4|-|-|TRBV28
TGTGCCAGCAGTCTCAATCCGGGACCGAATAATGAAAAACTGTTTTTT
CASSLNPGPNNEKLFF
>TRBJ2-1|TRBD1|many|TRBV6-5
TGTGCCAGCAGGATCTCCGGGACAGCCAAATACAATGAGCAGTTCTTC
CASRISGTAKYNEQFF
>TRBJ1-4|TRBD1|many|TRBV7-2
TGTGCCAGCAGCTTAAGGACAGGGAATGAAAAACTGTTTTTT
CASSLRTGNEKLFF
>TRBJ1-3|-|large|TRBV9
TGTGCCAGCAGCGTAGATGGTGGGTTGGACTCTGGAAACACCATATATTTT
CASSVDGGLDSGNTIYF
>TRBJ2-4|-|many|TRBV21-1
TGTGCCAGCAGCAAAAGGCCCCTCGGAGCGCCTGCATCCCTAAGAAACATTCAGTACTTC
CASSKRPLGAPASLRNIQYF
>TRBJ2-2|-|few|TRBV4-2
TGTGCCAGCAGCCAAGTCCTTTCCGGGGCTAGAGGCACCGGGGAGCTGTTTTTT
CASSQVLSGARGTGELFF
>TRBJ1-1|TRBD1|-|TRBV7-2
TGTGCCAGCAGCTTTCAAGAGGGGGCGAACACTGAAGCTTTCTTT
CASSFQEGANTEAFF
>TRBJ1-2|TRBD1|-|TRBV2
TGTGCCAGCAGTGAAATGAGGGGGCGAGGCTACACCTTC
CASSEMRGRGYTF
>TRBJ1-1|-|few|TRBV29-1
TGCAGCGTTGAAGATCTTGGGGGCCCGAGCACTGAAGCTTTCTTT
CSVEDLGGPSTEAFF
>TRBJ2-3|TRBD1|few|TRBV28
TGTGCCAGCAGTCCCCCCCCGGGGACAGGGATCACAGATACGCAGTATTTT
CASSPPPGTGITDTQYF
>TRBJ2-7|-|-|TRBV5-5
TGTGCCAGCAGTCGGGAAGCCTACGAGCAGTACTTC
CASSREAYEQYF
>TRBJ2-1|-|few|TRBV2
TGTGCCAGCGGGTTGGACTTTTCCAATGAGCAGTTCTTC
CASGLDFSNEQFF
>TRBJ2-3|-|-|TRBV11-2
TGTGCCAGCAGACAGGCTCCTAGCAGGGATACGCAGTATTTT
CASRQAPSRDTQYF
>TRBJ2-3|TRBD2|many|TRBV29-1
TGCAGCCTGGGGGCTAGCGGGACAAGGAATACGCAGTATTTT
CSLGASGTRNTQYF
>TRBJ2-5|TRBD2|many|TRBV5-4
TGTGCCAGCAGCCTCCGGACGGCGGGAGATCGACAGACCCAGTACTTC
CASSLRTAGDRQTQYF
>TRBJ2-7|-|many|TRBV3-1
TGTGCCAGCAGCCAAGATACCGCGGGGTACGAGCAGTACTTC
CASSQDTAGYEQYF
>TRBJ1-5|TRBD1|-|TRBV27
TGTGCCAGCAGTTTAAGGGCCAGGGGGCGAGGCCAGCCCCAGCATTTT
CASSLRARGRGQPQHF
>TRBJ1-6|-|few|TRBV11-3
TGTGCCAGCAGCTCCCGGCGGGGACAAGGGGGTTCACCCCTCCACTTT
CASSSRRGQGGSPLHF
>TRBJ2-7|-|few|TRBV2
TGTGCCAGCAGTGACATGGGCTTTGGGCAGTACTTC
CASSDMGFGQYF
>TRBJ2-3|-|-|TRBV5-8
TGTGCCAGCAGACTCGGTCCGGGAGATACGCAGTATTTT
CASRLGPGDTQYF
>TRBJ1-1|-|-|TRBV27
TGTGCCAGCAGTCCCGGACGGAGCAACACTGAAGCTTTCTTT
CASSPGRSNTEAFF
>TRBJ1-5|-|-|TRBV5-4
TGTGCCAGCAGCTTTTTTAATAGCAATCAGCCCCAGCATTTT
CASSFFNSNQPQHF
>TRBJ1-1|-|few|TRBV28
TGTGCCAGCAGTTTACGGGCAGCCGCGAACACTGAAGCTTTCTTT
CASSLRAAANTEAFF
>TRBJ2-5|TRBD1|many|TRBV4-3
TGCGCCAGCAGCCAAACACGGACAGGGAAAGAGACCCAGTACTTC
CASSQTRTGKETQYF
>TRBJ2-7|TRBD1|few|TRBV29-1
TGCAGCGTTGAAGGACAGGGTCGATACGAGCAGTACTTC
CSVEGQGRYEQYF
>TRBJ1-6|-|many|TRBV18
TGTGCCAGCTCACCCAAGACAGCCGACGCCGGGTCACCCCTCCACTTT
CASSPKTADAGSPLHF
>TRBJ2-5|-|many|TRBV7-3
TGTGCCAGCAGCTTAACGGGGGGAGAGACCCAGTACTTC
CASSLTGGETQYF
>TRBJ1-4|TRBD1|many|TRBV7-9
TGTGCCAGCAGCTTAGGCAGCGGGACAGGGGAAAAACTGTTTTTT
CASSLGSGTGEKLFF
>TRBJ2-2|-|few|TRBV7-7
TGTGCTAGCAGCTCGATTCCGGGGGACACCGGGGAGCTGTTTTTT
CASSSIPGDTGELFF
>TRBJ2-3|TRBD2|-|TRBV28
TGTGCCAGCAGTTTGCTTCTAGCGGGGACCGCCACAGATACGCAGTATTTT
CASSLLLAGTATDTQYF
>TRBJ2-7|-|many|TRBV27
TGTGCCAGCAGTCCGACCGGGACTCCCCCCACCTACGAGCAGTACTTC
CASSPTGTPPTYEQYF
>TRBJ1-6|-|-|TRBV7-3
TGTGCCAGCAGCCCGCAGGGGAAGAATTCAGCCCTCCACTTT
CASSPQGKNSALHF
>TRBJ2-1|TRBD2|-|TRBV28
TGTGCCAGCAGTGGGACTATACCCTGGGGGAATGAGCAGTTCTTC
CASSGTIPWGNEQFF
>TRBJ2-1|-|few|TRBV15
TGTGCCACCAGCAGAGATCGGACGGGAGCGGAGTACAATGAGCAGTTCTTC
CATSRDRTGAEYNEQFF
>TRBJ2-1|TRBD2|few|TRBV6-6
TGTGCCAGCTTGGGACTAGCGGGGAGCTCCTACAATGAGCAGTTCTTC
CASLGLAGSSYNEQFF
>TRBJ1-3|TRBD1|few|TRBV6-6
TGTGCCAGCAGCCCGACAGGGGGCGAAAACACCATATATTTT
CASSPTGGENTIYF
>TRBJ1-1|-|-|TRBV20-1
TGCAGTGCTAGAGAGTTGGGGGTAGGCACTGAAGCTTTCTTT
CSARELGVGTEAFF
>TRBJ1-1|-|-|TRBV15
TGTGCCACCAGCAGTCCCTTTCGGGGGGCTGTAAACACTGAAGCTTTCTTT
CATSSPFRGAVNTEAFF
>TRBJ2-7|TRBD2|few|TRBV30
TGTGCCTGGAGAGCTGGACGGGTAGCGGGAGCACTCGAGCAGTACTTC
CAWRAGRVAGALEQYF
>TRBJ1-4|-|many|TRBV4-3
TGCGCCAGCAGCCAAGTTGGAAAACTGTTTTTT
CASSQVGKLFF
>TRBJ2-1|-|-|TRBV24-1
TGTGCCACCAGTGGCAACCCTCCGGGTGCGATCCAGTTCTTC
CATSGNPPGAIQFF
>TRBJ2-3|-|few|TRBV9
TGTGCCAGCAACCTAGACGTCGGCACAGATACGCAGTATTTT
CASNLDVGTDTQYF
>TRBJ1-5|TRBD1|many|TRBV28
TGTGCCAGCAGGACAGGGGCCGGCGGTAGCAATCAGCCCCAGCATTTT
CASRTGAGGSNQPQHF
>TRBJ2-7|-|few|TRBV7-2
TGTGCCAGCAGCTTTGACCAATCCTACGAGCAGTACTTC
CASSFDQSYEQYF
>TRBJ2-7|-|-|TRBV28
TGTGCCAGCAGTCTACCGGGACCGGGACCTTACGAGCAGTACTTC
CASSLPGPGPYEQYF
>TRBJ2-5|-|-|TRBV7-9
TGTGCCAGCAGCCCCGGGCAGCCGGCCACGCGACAAGAGACCCAGTACTTC
CASSPGQPATRQETQYF
>TRBJ2-2|-|-|TRBV6-1
TGTGCCAGCAGTGTCGGGCCCAGGGAGCTGTTTTTT
CASSVGPRELFF
>TRBJ2-7|-|-|TRBV4-2
TGTGCCAGCAGCCTATCCAGCCTCGGGAGCTCCTACGAGCAGTACTTC
CASSLSSLGSSYEQYF
>TRBJ2-1|-|few|TRBV24-1
TGTGCCACCAGTGATTCGGGGAGCAATGAGCAGTTCTTC
CATSDSGSNEQFF
>TRBJ2-2|-|few|TRBV7-9
TGTGCCATCCCTTCCCGGGACACCGGGGAGCTGTTTTTT
CAIPSRDTGELFF
>TRBJ2-6|TRBD1|few|TRBV5-1
TGCGCCAGCAGCTTGTTAGAGGGGGCGCCTAAGAACGTCCTGACTTTC
CASSLLEGAPKNVLTF
>TRBJ2-1|TRBD2|-|TRBV20-1
TGCAGTGCCCCCGGCCTAGCGGGAGGGGAGCAGTTCTTC
CSAPGLAGGEQFF
>TRBJ2-3|TRBD2|many|TRBV20-1
TGCAGTGCTACCCCACTAGCGGGAGGGCCCTCAGATACGCAGTATTTT
CSATPLAGGPSDTQYF
>TRBJ2-1|TRBD1|many|TRBV5-5
TGTGCCAGCAGCGAGGACAGGGGGTCCTACAATGAGCAGTTCTTC
CASSEDRGSYNEQFF